Each of the 10 T cell receptor beta chains below was sequenced from the same sample in a study of early T cells in non-severe SARS-CoV-2 infection. One entry per CDR3 protein results from TCRdb running MiXCR on the 5' RACE reads. The sample records some 75,000 distinct CDR3 sequences, roughly 15% being singletons. Sequencing was done on a sample of whole blood. The receptors shown here come from an adult who was a healthcare worker with PCR-confirmed SARS-CoV-2 infection or an uninfected control (not recorded which).

This clonotype was seen only a few times. The chain is built from TRBV20-1 and TRBJ2-5; D perhaps matches TRBD2 (6 bases). Trimming left V 4 bases short and J 4 bases short, with 19 bases between. The germline CDR1 and CDR2 sequences are DFQATT and SNEGSKA (reference sequence). The CDR3 spans 15 residues. In nucleotides, the CDR3 is TGCAGTGCTATCCCCCCCGGACTACCGGGAGAGACCCAGTACTTC. Protein: CSAIPPGLPGETQYF.

This clonotype was counted a single time. Germline and junction disagree at one end, which may indicate a read error. The chain is built from TRBV6-2 or TRBV6-3 and TRBJ2-2; D not certain. The germline V gene encodes CDR1 MNHEY and CDR2 SVGEGT. The CDR3 loop spans 13 amino acids. The CDR3 spells CASSSGNSGELFF. As DNA, the CDR3 is TGTGCCAGCTCCTCCGGTAACAGCGGGGAGCTGTTTTTT.

The gene calls are TRBV5-1 and TRBJ2-3; a weak D match, TRBD1 (5 bases). V lost 0 bases and J 3 bases, leaving 11 bases between the germline ends. This CDR3 comprises 15 residues. Germline V lookup: CDR1 SGHRS, CDR2 YFSETQ. CDR3 loop: CASSLGRPGTDTQYF. The CDR3 nucleotides read TGCGCCAGCAGCTTGGGGCGGCCAGGGACAGATACGCAGTATTTT.

Here the CDR3 DNA reads TGTGCCAGCAGCTTGAGCAGTTTCGGGTTAGGGGCGACCGAGCAGTACTTC. Encoded protein: CASSLSSFGLGATEQYF. The chain carries TRBV7-6 and TRBJ2-7; tentative D call: TRBD1 (5 bases). The CDR3 contains 17 residues. The ends were cut back, 3 bases at V and 6 bases at J, with 24 bases in the middle. In germline, CDR1 is SGHVS, CDR2 FNYEAQ.

This clonotype was recorded at least ten times. V and J are TRBV10-3 and TRBJ1-2; 9 bases agree with TRBD1. Per the germline V gene, CDR1 is ENHRY and CDR2 is SYGVKD. The CDR3 contains 15 residues. The J segment lost 0 bases and the V segment lost 10 bases, leaving 9 bases of the junction unmatched. The CDR3, as DNA: TGTGCCACCTGGGACAGGGACCGAACTAACTATGGCTACACCTTC. Its translation: CATWDRDRTNYGYTF.

This clonotype was picked up many times. This chain uses TRBV11-2 with TRBJ2-1; tentatively, D is TRBD2 (5 bases). Germline CDR1 reads SGHAT; CDR2 reads FQNNGV. The CDR3 has 14 amino acids. Trimming removed 2 bases at V and 4 bases at J, with 9 bases between. The DNA for the CDR3 is TGTGCCAGCAGCTTATTGACTAATTACAATGAGCAGTTCTTC. Protein product: CASSLLTNYNEQFF.

At least ten counts were recorded for this clonotype. This sequence joins TRBV19 and TRBJ2-3; 9 bases match TRBD2. The CDR3 totals 15 residues. The V segment lost 7 bases and the J segment 3 bases; nucleotides outside the gene matches: 8. Germline V gene lookup returns CDR1 LNHDA and CDR2 SQIVND (reference sequence). Here the CDR3 reads CASKPAGLATDTQYF. As DNA, the CDR3 is TGTGCCAGTAAACCAGCGGGACTAGCTACAGATACGCAGTATTTT.

The CDR3 protein is CASSSSNGKTQYF. CDR3 DNA: TGTGCCAGTAGTTCTAGCAACGGAAAGACCCAGTACTTC. This chain joins TRBV19 and TRBJ2-5, with a possible D match to TRBD2 (5 bases). CDR1 and CDR2 from the germline V gene are LNHDA and SQIVND (reference sequence). The V and J ends lost 5 bases and 6 bases respectively, with 13 bases between them. CDR3 length: 13 residues.

This clonotype was seen many times. This chain uses TRBV5-1 with TRBJ1-5, with D hard to call. CDR1 and CDR2 (germline): SGHRS, YFSETQ. The ends were cut back, 1 base at V and 1 base at J, with 3 bases in the middle. The CDR3 contains 13 residues. CDR3 sequence reads: CASSLNSNQPQHF. In nucleotides, the CDR3 is TGCGCCAGCAGCTTGAACAGCAATCAGCCCCAGCATTTT. Using reference TRBV5-1 and TRBJ1-5 for the parts outside the CDR3, the full variable domain is KAGVTQTPRYLIKTRGQQVTLSCSPISGHRSVSWYQQTPGQGLQFLFEYFSETQRNKGNFPGRFSGRQFSNSRSEMNVSTLELGDSALYLCASSLNSNQPQHFGDGTRLSIL.

The genes are TRBV7-9 and TRBJ1-4, with D unresolved. The CDR3 spans 15 residues. Trimming pared 1 base from V and 3 bases from J, leaving 9 bases between. CDR1 and CDR2 (germline): SEHNR, FQNEAQ (reference sequence). The chain's CDR3 is CASSLGTRSNEKLFF. CDR3 bases: TGTGCCAGCAGCTTAGGTACAAGGTCTAATGAAAAACTGTTTTTT.